Each of the 2 T cell receptor beta chains below was sequenced from the same sample in a study of blood T cell repertoires in COVID-19 (dated by TCRdb to the early 2020s). The library came from the immunoSEQ multiplex PCR assay. The source is immuneACCESS, and TCRdb retained only in-frame sequences with V and J called. Part of the clones is not carried over; for the studies checked, unresolved V genes explain less than half of this, and the remainder is unexplained. The sample table shows some 150,000 clones, and about 86% are seen once. The ten largest account for 8.2% of the sample. The sequenced sample consisted of peripheral blood. These TCRs come from a woman aged 55-70 years with acute or convalescent COVID-19.

The V and J genes are TRBV12-3 or TRBV12-4 and TRBJ2-3; D might be TRBD2 (6 bases). V lost 4 bases and J 9 bases, leaving 14 bases between the germline ends. The CDR3 spans 13 residues. CDR3 protein: CASSSGTSRTQYF. CDR3 coding DNA: TGTGCCAGCAGTTCCGGGACTTCCAGGACGCAGTATTTT.

This rearrangement joins TRBV7-9 to TRBJ1-4; D unclear. The CDR3 sequence is 12 residues long. In germline, CDR1 is SEHNR, CDR2 FQNEAQ (reference sequence). V lost 4 bases and J 8 bases, leaving 8 bases between the germline ends. In DNA form, the CDR3 reads TGTGCCAGCAGCTACAGTCAGGAAAAACTGTTTTTT. It translates to CASSYSQEKLFF.